This TCR beta chain was captured by sequencing in a study of response to subunit inactivated influenza vaccine. A single record per CDR3 protein comes from TCRdb applying MiXCR to the RT-PCR reads. The sample lists about 800,000 distinct CDR3 sequences, about 20% occurring once. This clonotype occurred a few times. The antigen remains unidentified. Between the trimmed V and J ends, which lost 0 bases and 1 base, there was a span of 9 bases. Germline V gene lookup returns CDR1 DFQATT and CDR2 SNEGSKA (reference sequence). The CDR3 is 14 amino acids. Study findings and constraints: The authors proposed limited new T cell recruitment per seasonal influenza vaccination.

The rearrangement uses TRBV20-1 and TRBJ1-1; TRBD1 might be the D (5 bases). Here the sequenced sample was PBMCs from blood, taken roughly 5 days after vaccination. This receptor was obtained from a man aged 45 to 65 who received an inactivated influenza vaccine. DNA of the CDR3: TGCAGTGCTAGAGATGGGCAGGGGAACACTGAAGCTTTCTTT. Amino acids: CSARDGQGNTEAFF.